The table lists the clone carrying this T cell receptor (beta chain) with many counts. The sample belongs to a study of patients and donors after allogeneic stem cell transplantation. V gave up 6 bases and J gave up 6 bases; unmatched junction bases: 9. The CDR3 has 15 residues. Germline-derived CDR1 and CDR2 are MNHEY and SVGEGT. One entry per CDR3 protein, called by TCRdb with MiXCR from the RT-PCR reads. The data contain about 160,000 distinct CDR3 sequences, approximately 30% of them singletons. The chain has TRBV6-2 or TRBV6-3 and TRBJ1-1; 11 nucleotides match TRBD1. This TCR was sampled from a human donor who was either an allogeneic HSCT recipient or a stem cell or donor lymphocyte infusion donor (not recorded which). It is not recorded whose cells these are; they may come from a transplant donor. The sequencing input was blood, either unsorted or a sorted T cell fraction (not recorded which). CDR3 in amino acids: CASRLRGQGASEAFF. CDR3 nucleotides: TGTGCCAGCAGGCTCCGAGGACAGGGGGCCTCTGAAGCTTTCTTT.